The T cell receptor beta chain described here comes from a study of glioma-infiltrating T cells. Study results and caveats: Non-neoplastic patients had below-expected tissue-blood divergence, while all gliomas exceeded expectation. Very few CDR3 sequences were shared between tissue and blood.

Ten or more counts support this clonotype. Its antigen is undetermined. One end of the junction varies from germline; a read error may be responsible. The CDR3 sequence is 15 residues long. Germline V gives CDR1 LNHDA, CDR2 SQIVND (reference sequence). Amplification of TCR alpha and beta CDR3 regions from RNA used iRepertoire nested multiplex PCR. TCRdb reprocessed the multiplex PCR reads via MiXCR and lists one record per CDR3 protein. The sample contains more than 85,000 distinct CDR3 sequences, around 25% of which appear only once. The rearrangement links TRBV19 to TRBJ2-3, with 8 bases that match TRBD1. The origin of this receptor is a human donor with low-grade glioma or glioblastoma, undergoing nonglioma brain surgery, or in good health (not recorded which). Material: glioma tissue, nonneoplastic brain tissue, or PBMCs (not recorded which). The CDR3 coding sequence is TGTGCCAGTAGTCTGGACAGGGCCAGCGCAGATGCGCAGTATTTT. Amino acid sequence: CASSLDRASADAQYF.